This T cell receptor beta chain was identified in a study of human thymus T cells (dated by TCRdb to between 2020 and 2021). Study-wide context: TCR alpha and beta repertoires from about eight infant thymus samples and a few related peripheral blood samples were characterized in the study. Donor ages ranging from roughly 6 to 244 days were recorded, and roughly six male and a couple of female infants were included in the cohort. General conclusions and limits of the study: Both the thymic and the peripheral blood repertoires appeared to show biased V and J gene segment usage. Thymus samples yielded on average approximately 800,000 unique TCRB clonotypes, compared with about 80,000 from blood samples. The related research reported highly overlapping thymic TCR repertoires among unrelated individuals.

The CDR3 runs 18 amino acids, cysteine and phenylalanine included. CDR3 DNA only is kept here, 54 bases in frame from base 1. V is cut back by 5 bases and J by 0 bases, with 10 bases in the junction unmatched. The germline V gene (reference sequence) yields LNHDA for CDR1 and SQIVND for CDR2. The immunoSEQ multiplex PCR assay was used to amplify the TCRB and TCRAD loci from a standardized quantity of quality-controlled genomic DNA. The amplicons covered the V(D)J region and were long enough to include the CDR3 and to identify the V and J genes. Through the commercial immunoSEQ service, the amplicons were sequenced on an Illumina platform. Under the source paper's analysis protocol: Primer bias and sequencing errors were corrected as previously described, and TCRAD and TCRB were defined on the basis of the IMGT database. Analysis of the repertoires was done with immunoSEQ Analyzer 3.0 and VDJTools and included basic statistics, V/J segment usage, diversity estimates, rarefaction and pairwise overlap. Diversity was estimated using the Chao1, ChaoE, Efron-Thisted, Shannon and inverse Simpson indices, and was also estimated on datasets down-sampled to the size of the smallest sample. Repertoire overlap used strict matching of CDR3 nucleotide sequence, V gene and J gene, with Jaccard-based multidimensional scaling clustering. The table comes from immuneACCESS by way of TCRdb, which keeps in-frame sequences with V and J called. Part of the clones is missing from these tables; in studies checked, under half for an unresolved V gene and the rest for unknown reasons. V, J and clone size reflect that table, while D and trimming were determined from the DNA. The sample table contains some 130,000 clones; only one count was recorded for just under 95% of them. The ten largest clones take up around 0.025% of the sample.

Thymus tissue was collected as surgical resects that were removed during corrective cardiac surgery. The donors were immunologically healthy infants in Finland who had open corrective cardiac surgery for congenital heart defects. Thymocytes were released mechanically from tissue and stored at -70 °C as pellets of roughly 8.5-32 million cells. A QIAsymphony instrument was used to extract genomic DNA from the frozen cell pellets. On this clone: The target of this receptor is not known. No quality values exist for individual bases; no much larger clone is one base distant.

Sample: thymus tissue. The origin of this receptor is a boy under two years old with a congenital heart defect but otherwise immunologically healthy. The chain is assembled from TRBV19 and TRBJ2-1, and 10 junctional nucleotides match TRBD2. CDR3 sequence: CASSVLAGPTTSYNEQFF. The DNA is as follows: TGTGCCAGTAGTGTACTAGCGGGGCCTACGACCTCCTACAATGAGCAGTTCTTC.